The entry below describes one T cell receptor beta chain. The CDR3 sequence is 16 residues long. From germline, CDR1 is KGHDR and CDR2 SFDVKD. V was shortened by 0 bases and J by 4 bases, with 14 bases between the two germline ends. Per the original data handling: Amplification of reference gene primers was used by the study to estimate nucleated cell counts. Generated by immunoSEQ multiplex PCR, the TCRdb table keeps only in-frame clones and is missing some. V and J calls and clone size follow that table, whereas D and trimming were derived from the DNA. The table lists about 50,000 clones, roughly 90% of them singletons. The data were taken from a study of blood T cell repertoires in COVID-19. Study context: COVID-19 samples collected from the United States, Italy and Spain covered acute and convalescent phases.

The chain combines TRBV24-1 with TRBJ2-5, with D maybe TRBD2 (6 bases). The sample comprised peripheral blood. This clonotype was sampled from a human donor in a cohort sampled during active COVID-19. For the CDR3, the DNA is TGTGCCACCAGTGATTTGCCCCAGGCGGGAAGAGAGACCCAGTACTTC. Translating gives CATSDLPQAGRETQYF.